These T cell receptor beta chains were read from a single sample in a study of blood T cell repertoires in COVID-19. Sequenced by immunoSEQ multiplex PCR; TCRdb stores in-frame clones only, minus some. The sample has tens of thousands of clones, more than 75% seen once. Sequencing used peripheral blood. Every receptor here comes from a woman older than 75 with active COVID-19. Each CDR3 is given with its conserved first and last residue. Each record gives: clone size, V gene, D gene, J gene, CDR3 DNA, CDR3 protein. D genes are given only for firm matches. Where a row states a size, it is once, few, many or the class of an expanded clone; other rows omit it.

clone_size: .
v_call: TRBV7-9
d_call: .
j_call: TRBJ2-1
cdr3_nt: TGTGCCAGCAGCTTAGCGCGAAATGAGCAGTTCTTC
cdr3_aa: CASSLARNEQFF

clone_size: .
v_call: TRBV7-6
d_call: TRBD2
j_call: TRBJ2-1
cdr3_nt: TGTGCCAGCAGCTTAGTGGGCGGGGGGTCCTACAATGAGCAGTTCTTC
cdr3_aa: CASSLVGGGSYNEQFF

clone_size: .
v_call: TRBV6-5
d_call: .
j_call: TRBJ2-5
cdr3_nt: TGTGCCACCTCGAGGGGGGGTGAGACCCAGTACTTC
cdr3_aa: CATSRGGETQYF

clone_size: .
v_call: TRBV7-3
d_call: .
j_call: TRBJ2-2
cdr3_nt: TGTGCCAGCAGCTTATCCGGTCGTGGCACCGGGGAGCTGTTTTTT
cdr3_aa: CASSLSGRGTGELFF

clone_size: .
v_call: TRBV5-1
d_call: TRBD2
j_call: TRBJ2-1
cdr3_nt: TGCGCCAGCAGTCCGACTAGCGGGTACTACAATGAGCAGTTCTTC
cdr3_aa: CASSPTSGYYNEQFF

clone_size: once
v_call: TRBV13
d_call: TRBD1
j_call: TRBJ1-2
cdr3_nt: TGTGCCAGCAGCACGACAGGGAACTATGGCTACACCTTC
cdr3_aa: CASSTTGNYGYTF

clone_size: .
v_call: TRBV28
d_call: .
j_call: TRBJ2-3
cdr3_nt: TGTGCCAGCAGTTCCCCTTTGGGGGCGAATGGAGATACGCAGTATTTT
cdr3_aa: CASSSPLGANGDTQYF

clone_size: .
v_call: TRBV7-3
d_call: .
j_call: TRBJ2-3
cdr3_nt: TGTGCCAGCAGCTTAACGGGGGCGTCAGATACGCAGTATTTT
cdr3_aa: CASSLTGASDTQYF

clone_size: .
v_call: TRBV4-2
d_call: TRBD2
j_call: TRBJ2-3
cdr3_nt: TGTGCCAGCAGCCTAGAAGTCGGGCTAGCGGGATATCCAGATACGCAGTATTTT
cdr3_aa: CASSLEVGLAGYPDTQYF

clone_size: .
v_call: TRBV4-1
d_call: TRBD1
j_call: TRBJ2-6
cdr3_nt: TGCGCCAGCAGCCAAGCGGGACAGGGGGATGGGGCCAACGTCCTGACTTTC
cdr3_aa: CASSQAGQGDGANVLTF

clone_size: .
v_call: TRBV6-5
d_call: .
j_call: TRBJ2-1
cdr3_nt: TGTGCCAGCAGTTACTCGGGGGCCTGGTTCTTC
cdr3_aa: CASSYSGAWFF

clone_size: .
v_call: TRBV10-3
d_call: TRBD2
j_call: TRBJ2-3
cdr3_nt: TGTGCCACCTATAGCGGGGGGAGCACAGATACGCAGTATTTT
cdr3_aa: CATYSGGSTDTQYF

clone_size: few
v_call: TRBV5-1
d_call: .
j_call: TRBJ2-7
cdr3_nt: TGCGCCAGCTCCCAAGGGCAGGGGCAGTACTTC
cdr3_aa: CASSQGQGQYF